Below, 21 T cell receptor beta chains from the same sample are listed, as sequenced in a study of T cells after yellow fever vaccination. TCRdb recomputed calls from the 5' RACE reads with MiXCR, one row per CDR3 protein. The data contain some 560,000 distinct CDR3 sequences, less than 20% of them seen just once; the ten biggest clones take up roughly 17%. This specimen was PBMCs, taken around 5 days after the first yellow fever vaccination. These receptors were obtained from a man aged 18 to 35 who received the YFV17D yellow fever vaccine.

The V call is TRBV20-1, the J call TRBJ1-2; D is unclear. There are 13 residues in the CDR3. V lost 7 bases to trimming and J lost 1 base, with 13 bases between them. Germline CDR1 is DFQATT and CDR2 is SNEGSKA (reference sequence). The CDR3 DNA reads TGCAGTGTCGCGGGCATTATTAACTATGGCTACACCTTC. This encodes CSVAGIINYGYTF.

This clonotype was seen a few times. The chain links TRBV25-1 to TRBJ2-3; 8 bases line up with TRBD1. Unmatched junction bases numbered 4, after V lost 0 bases and J lost 5 bases. This CDR3 is built from 15 residues. Germline loops: CDR1 MGHDK, CDR2 SYGVNS. The chain's CDR3 is CASSEYTGGVDTQYF. CDR3 nucleotide sequence: TGTGCCAGCAGTGAATATACAGGGGGTGTAGATACGCAGTATTTT.

The rearrangement joins TRBV4-3 to TRBJ1-2; D is uncertain. The V gene lost 0 bases and the J gene lost 6 bases, with 8 bases spanning the gap. Per germline, CDR1 LGHNA and CDR2 YSLEER. The CDR3 has 13 residues. CDR3 amino acids: CASSQESGHGYTF. The CDR3 region has the DNA TGCGCCAGCAGCCAAGAGTCAGGCCATGGCTACACCTTC.

The rearrangement uses TRBV9 and TRBJ2-1; D remains unclear. The germline V gene has CDR1 SGDLS and CDR2 YYNGEE. The length of the CDR3 is 13 residues. The V end lost 0 bases, the J end lost 3 bases, and 4 bases lay between the germline ends. The CDR3 loop reads CASSVEDYNEQFF. The CDR3 DNA is TGTGCCAGCAGCGTAGAAGACTACAATGAGCAGTTCTTC. Full variable domain (missing parts from reference TRBV9 and TRBJ2-1): DSGVTQTPKHLITATGQRVTLRCSPRSGDLSVYWYQQSLDQGLQFLIQYYNGEERAKGNILERFSAQQFPDLHSELNLSSLELGDSALYFCASSVEDYNEQFFGPGTRLTVL.

In its sample, this clonotype was seen a few times. This chain connects TRBV7-2 to TRBJ1-5; 7 bases are shared with TRBD1. V lost 4 bases and J lost 5; bases outside the gene matches: 14. There are 17 residues in the CDR3. CDR1 is SGHTA and CDR2 is FQGNSA in the germline V gene. DNA for the CDR3: TGTGCCAGCAGCTCCTCGGGAGGGGGCGCCTTTTATCAGCCCCAGCATTTT. This sequence encodes CASSSSGGGAFYQPQHF. Drawing the rest from reference TRBV7-2 and TRBJ1-5, the complete variable domain is GAGVSQSPSNKVTEKGKDVELRCDPISGHTALYWYRQSLGQGLEFLIYFQGNSAPDKSGLPSDRFSAERTGGSVSTLTIQRTQQEDSAVYLCASSSSGGGAFYQPQHFGDGTRLSIL.

The chain couples TRBV28 to TRBJ1-5; D ambiguous. The CDR3 extends over 14 amino acids. Trimming removed 2 bases at V and 2 bases at J, with 7 bases between. Germline lookup yields CDR1 MDHEN and CDR2 SYDVKM. The CDR3 spells CASSLLERNQPQHF. The CDR3 nucleotides are TGTGCCAGCAGTTTACTGGAACGCAATCAGCCCCAGCATTTT.

This clonotype was observed a handful of times. The germline gene is not matched at one end of the junction; a read error may be the cause. The gene calls are TRBV29-1 and TRBJ1-2; D unclear. This CDR3 is built from 14 residues. Germline assignment: CDR1 SQVTM and CDR2 ANQGSEA. The CDR3 loop is CSVPPLEANYGYTF. The CDR3 DNA follows: TGCAGCGTGCCTCCCCTTGAGGCTAATTATGGCTACACCTTC.

The rearrangement joins TRBV5-5 to TRBJ1-2; 8 bases are shared with TRBD1. Trimming cost V 4 bases and J 4 bases; bases outside gene matches: 3. From germline, CDR1 is SGHKS and CDR2 YYEKEE (reference sequence). CDR3 length: 13 amino acids. CDR3 in amino acids: CASSGGTGYGYTF. DNA for the CDR3: TGTGCCAGCAGCGGGGGGACAGGCTATGGCTACACCTTC. The whole variable domain, remainder taken from reference TRBV5-5 and TRBJ1-2, is DAGVTQSPTHLIKTRGQQVTLRCSPISGHKSVSWYQQVLGQGPQFIFQYYEKEERGRGNFPDRFSARQFPNYSSELNVNALLLGDSALYLCASSGGTGYGYTFGSGTRLTVV.

This clonotype has only a few counts. The chain is built from TRBV20-1 and TRBJ2-1; D possibly corresponds to TRBD2 (7 bases). CDR3 length: 14 residues. Germline CDR1 is DFQATT and CDR2 is SNEGSKA (reference sequence). V lost 4 bases and J 2 bases, leaving 12 bases between the germline ends. The CDR3 loop is CSATGGAPYNEQFF. The DNA for the CDR3 is TGCAGTGCTACTGGGGGGGCGCCCTACAATGAGCAGTTCTTC.

The gene calls are TRBV15 and TRBJ2-5, with 7 bases identical to TRBD1. Trimming cost V 9 bases and J 1 base; bases outside gene matches: 5. CDR1 LNHNV and CDR2 YYDKDF come from the germline V gene (reference sequence). The CDR3 is made up of 13 amino acids. DNA of the CDR3: TGTGCCACTCGGCCAGGGGGCCAAGAGACCCAGTACTTC. Its translation is CATRPGGQETQYF.

The V gene is TRBV4-2, the J gene TRBJ1-1; TRBD1 is a possible D gene (5 bases). V lost 4 bases and J lost 5, with 20 bases in between. From germline, CDR1 is LGHNA and CDR2 YNFKEQ. This CDR3 region has 16 residues. The CDR3 loop reads CASSRLAQGRGTEAFF. CDR3 DNA: TGTGCCAGCAGCCGATTAGCTCAGGGACGTGGTACTGAAGCTTTCTTT.

This clonotype came up a few times. The genes are TRBV4-2 and TRBJ2-1, with 8 bases identical to TRBD2. V lost 2 bases and J lost 5; bases outside the gene matches: 8. The CDR3 consists of 16 residues. Germline CDR1 and CDR2: LGHNA and YNFKEQ. CDR3 amino acids: CASSQSGGGRDNEQFF. The CDR3 DNA reads as TGTGCCAGCAGCCAAAGCGGGGGAGGTCGGGACAATGAGCAGTTCTTC.

The genes are TRBV5-6 and TRBJ1-2; tentative D call: TRBD1 (5 bases). The CDR3 sequence is 12 residues long. Germline V CDR1 and CDR2: SGHDT, YYEEEE. V gave up 0 bases and J gave up 9 bases, with 9 bases separating them. The CDR3 sequence: CASSLARTSYTF. The CDR3 DNA is TGTGCCAGCAGCTTGGCCCGGACAAGCTACACCTTC.

Many counts were recorded for this clonotype. This chain uses TRBV25-1 with TRBJ2-1, with D maybe TRBD2 (5 bases). Germline CDR1 and CDR2: MGHDK and SYGVNS. The V and J ends lost 3 bases and 13 bases respectively, with 22 bases between them. CDR3 length: 15 residues. CDR3 residues: CASSDTARELDRQFF. Written as DNA, the CDR3 is TGTGCCAGCAGTGATACCGCTCGAGAACTAGATAGACAGTTCTTC. Drawing the rest from reference TRBV25-1 and TRBJ2-1, the complete variable domain is EADIYQTPRYLVIGTGKKITLECSQTMGHDKMYWYQQDPGMELHLIHYSYGVNSTEKGDLSSESTVSRIRTEHFPLTLESARPSHTSQYLCASSDTARELDRQFFGPGTRLTVL.

This clonotype was observed a few times. CDR3 in amino acids: CASSTLATETQYF. CDR3 DNA: TGTGCCAGCAGTACACTAGCGACGGAGACCCAGTACTTC. The chain uses TRBV6-1 and TRBJ2-5; 7 positions agree with TRBD2. The CDR3 is 13 residues long. J gave up 5 bases and V 5 bases, and 5 bases lay outside the gene matches. Germline values: CDR1 MNHNS, CDR2 SASEGT.

This rearrangement joins TRBV12-3 or TRBV12-4 to TRBJ2-1; D gene ambiguous. The CDR3 runs 14 residues. Between the trimmed V and J ends, which lost 1 base and 8 bases, there was a span of 12 bases. CDR3 bases: TGTGCCAGCAGTTTAGGGGATATACATGATGAGCAGTTCTTC. Translation gives CASSLGDIHDEQFF.

The table lists this clonotype with many counts. The rearrangement uses TRBV7-8 and TRBJ2-3, with 7 positions matching TRBD2. Germline trimming cut 5 bases from V and 1 base from J; bases unmatched to any gene: 3. The germline gives CDR1 SGHVS, CDR2 FQNEAQ. The CDR3 is 14 residues long. Written as DNA, the CDR3 is TGTGCCAGCAGCGCCCGGGGGGGCACAGATACGCAGTATTTT. Its protein is CASSARGGTDTQYF.

The rearrangement uses TRBV6-2 or TRBV6-3 and TRBJ2-7; 7 bases line up with TRBD1. The CDR3 has 15 residues. Per the germline V gene, CDR1 is MNHEY and CDR2 is SVGEGT. V shed 6 bases, J shed 3 bases, and the junction held 11 bases outside the gene matches. The CDR3 sequence is CASRTRDRGYYEQYF. CDR3 nucleotide sequence: TGTGCCAGCAGGACCCGGGACAGAGGGTACTACGAGCAGTACTTC.

The chain carries TRBV7-9 and TRBJ2-3; perhaps TRBD1 as D (5 bases). CDR1 is SEHNR and CDR2 is FQNEAQ in the germline V gene (reference sequence). V shed 0 bases and J shed 2 bases, with 12 bases lying between them. The CDR3 totals 16 residues. DNA of the CDR3: TGTGCCAGCAGCTTAGCGCTTCTTGGGGCCACAGATACGCAGTATTTT. Encoded protein: CASSLALLGATDTQYF. The variable domain in full, with the rest retrieved from reference TRBV7-9 and TRBJ2-3, is DTGVSQNPRHKITKRGQNVTFRCDPISEHNRLYWYRQTLGQGPEFLTYFQNEAQLEKSRLLSDRFSAERPKGSFSTLEIQRTEQGDSAMYLCASSLALLGATDTQYFGPGTRLTVL.

The chain links TRBV4-3 to TRBJ2-7; possible D gene TRBD2, 5 bases. The CDR3 is 15 amino acids. V gave up 3 bases and J gave up 0 bases, with 12 bases separating them. Germline-derived CDR1 and CDR2 are LGHNA and YSLEER. DNA for the CDR3: TGCGCCAGCAGCCAGATTTGGCTAGCCTCCTACGAGCAGTACTTC. Amino acids: CASSQIWLASYEQYF.

J is TRBJ2-2 and V is TRBV9; TRBD1 might be the D (6 bases). Germline V gene lookup returns CDR1 SGDLS and CDR2 YYNGEE. The V and J ends lost 0 bases and 7 bases respectively, with 13 bases between them. The CDR3 length is 15 residues. The CDR3 sequence is CASSVVGASVGELFF. The CDR3 DNA follows: TGTGCCAGCAGCGTAGTGGGGGCATCCGTCGGGGAGCTGTTTTTT.